These 27 T cell receptor beta chains originate from one sample sequenced in a study of blood T cells in healthy people across ages. Combining a sample-barcoded 5' primer with a J-beta primer mix, a second PCR ran for about 7 to 12 cycles. Using its own MiXCR run on the 5' RACE reads, TCRdb lists one record per CDR3 protein. The table has 800,000 to 950,000 distinct CDR3 sequences, around 36% seen once. The specimen was blood. Every receptor here comes from a man aged 18-30 years in good health.

The table lists this clonotype with a few counts. This chain connects TRBV27 to TRBJ1-2, with 7 bases fitting TRBD1. This CDR3 spans 16 amino acids. From germline, CDR1 is MNHEY and CDR2 SMNVEV (reference sequence). V was clipped by 6 bases and J by 4 bases; unmatched bases: 14. CDR3 loop: CASSAEGGAYPYGYTF. CDR3 in DNA: TGTGCCAGCAGCGCGGAAGGGGGCGCTTACCCCTATGGCTACACCTTC.

The genes are TRBV6-2 or TRBV6-3 and TRBJ2-7, with D possibly being TRBD1 (5 bases). V lost 2 bases to trimming and J lost 1 base, with 12 bases between them. The CDR3 extends over 15 amino acids. Germline-derived CDR1 and CDR2 are MNHEY and SVGEGT. In DNA, the CDR3 is TGTGCCAGCAGTTACCGCAGGGTCCAATCCTACGAGCAGTACTTC. Encoded protein: CASSYRRVQSYEQYF.

This chain links TRBV20-1 with TRBJ1-1; D is ambiguous. Between the trimmed V and J ends, which lost 3 bases and 1 base, there was a span of 9 bases. The CDR3 contains 13 residues. The germline gives CDR1 DFQATT, CDR2 SNEGSKA (reference sequence). Here the CDR3 reads CSASGQTNTEAFF. The DNA for the CDR3 is TGCAGTGCTAGCGGTCAGACGAACACTGAAGCTTTCTTT.

The genes are TRBV6-2 or TRBV6-3 and TRBJ2-1, with TRBD2 matching 10 bases. Germline CDR1 reads MNHEY; CDR2 reads SVGEGT. The CDR3 totals 15 residues. V lost 6 bases to trimming and J lost 2 bases; unmatched junction nucleotides: 4. CDR3 bases: TGTGCCAGCAGATTCAGCGGGGGGGCCTACAATGAGCAGTTCTTC. Protein product: CASRFSGGAYNEQFF.

This clonotype was counted ten times or more. The chain employs TRBV25-1 and TRBJ2-7, with no clear D. Trimming left V 7 bases short and J 2 bases short, with 9 bases between. Germline V lookup: CDR1 MGHDK, CDR2 SYGVNS. This CDR3 is built from 12 residues. The CDR3 bases are TGTGCCAGCACAGGCGAAGCCTACGAGCAGTACTTC. This encodes CASTGEAYEQYF.

In its sample, this clonotype was seen once. This likely stems from a read error, as it lies one base from a far larger clone. The J gene is TRBJ2-4, the V gene TRBV5-5; D remains ambiguous. The assigned J gene may be wrong: the sequence end matches TRBJ2-7 better. The CDR3 consists of 14 residues. Germline V gene lookup returns CDR1 SGHKS and CDR2 YYEKEE (reference sequence). The CDR3 nucleotides are TGTGCCAGCAGCTTGGATGGTAGCTCCTGCGAGCAGTACTTC. Encoded protein: CASSLDGSSCEQYF.

A note on this clonotype: Just one base apart from a much larger clone, this may be a read error. The J gene is TRBJ2-3, the V gene TRBV5-5; D may match TRBD1 or TRBD2 (7 bases each). This CDR3 is built from 14 residues. Germline CDR1 is SGHKS and CDR2 is YYEKEE (reference sequence). Trimming took 4 bases from V and 6 from J, leaving 15 bases between them. The CDR3 loop is CASSDRQGGDTQYF. The CDR3, as DNA: TGTGCCAGCAGCGATCGACAGGGAGGGGATACGCAGTATTTT.

Turning to this clonotype: A read error is possible here, since a much larger clone lies one base away. The V and J genes are TRBV20-1 and TRBJ2-5; 7 bases are shared with TRBD1. The end of the DNA fits TRBJ2-1 better, so the J call may be wrong. The CDR3 extends over 15 amino acids. CDR1 and CDR2 from the germline V gene are DFQATT and SNEGSKA (reference sequence). This CDR3 is CSARGDRQYQETQFF. CDR3 in DNA: TGCAGTGCCCGAGGGGACAGACAGTACCAAGAGACCCAGTTCTTC.

This chain uses TRBV6-5 with TRBJ1-1; the match to TRBD1 covers 7 bases. J lost 1 base, V lost 6 bases, and 8 bases had no gene match. The CDR3 extends over 15 amino acids. From germline, CDR1 is MNHEY and CDR2 SVGAGI. The CDR3 is CASSPDRTGNTEAFF. CDR3 DNA sequence: TGTGCCAGCAGCCCCGACCGGACAGGGAACACTGAAGCTTTCTTT.

The rearrangement uses TRBV12-3 or TRBV12-4 and TRBJ2-3; unclear D gene. The CDR3 is made up of 14 amino acids. Trimming removed 7 bases at V and 3 bases at J, with 14 bases between. The CDR3, as DNA: TGTGCCAGCAAATGGCGCGGTGATACAGATACGCAGTATTTT. This translates into CASKWRGDTDTQYF.

Regarding this clonotype: A read error is possible here, since a much larger clone lies one base away. V and J are TRBV2 and TRBJ2-4; possibly TRBD1 for D (6 bases). V lost 3 bases and J 15 bases, leaving 12 bases between the germline ends. The CDR3 has 11 residues. Germline CDR1 is SNHLY and CDR2 is FYNNEI. The CDR3 sequence: CASSEGHTVYF. The CDR3 DNA reads as TGTGCCAGCAGTGAGGGACACACCGTGTACTTC.

This clonotype was counted a few times. The V gene is TRBV20-1, the J gene TRBJ2-1, with 14 bases fitting TRBD2. The CDR3 covers 17 residues. CDR1 and CDR2 from the germline V gene are DFQATT and SNEGSKA (reference sequence). V lost 3 bases, J lost 2 bases, and 6 bases stayed unmatched. The CDR3 DNA is TGCAGTGCTAGCCCCGGGACTAGCGGGGGACCCTACAATGAGCAGTTCTTC. It is translated as CSASPGTSGGPYNEQFF.

In this sample, this clonotype turned up a few times. The gene calls are TRBV2 and TRBJ1-5; D unresolved. The CDR3 has 13 residues. Trimming took off 3 bases at V and 4 bases at J, with 7 bases between the two ends. The germline V gene encodes CDR1 SNHLY and CDR2 FYNNEI. The CDR3 loop reads CASSEVDNQPQHF. The CDR3 DNA reads TGTGCCAGCAGTGAGGTCGATAATCAGCCCCAGCATTTT.

This clonotype occurred a few times. This chain connects TRBV12-3 or TRBV12-4 to TRBJ2-1, with 9 bases fitting TRBD1. The CDR3 consists of 14 residues. Unmatched junction bases numbered 5, after V lost 6 bases and J lost 5 bases. The DNA for the CDR3 is TGTGCCAGCAGGGGGACAGGGCTACACAATGAGCAGTTCTTC. It is translated as CASRGTGLHNEQFF.

This chain links TRBV7-3 with TRBJ2-7, with 8 bases lining up with TRBD1. The CDR3 covers 15 residues. Per germline, CDR1 SGHTA and CDR2 FQGTGA. Unmatched junction bases numbered 11, after V lost 0 bases and J lost 10 bases. CDR3 DNA sequence: TGTGCCAGCAGCTTAACGGGCGCAGGGGGCATTGAACAGTACTTC. Protein product: CASSLTGAGGIEQYF.

The V call is TRBV6-2 or TRBV6-3, the J call TRBJ2-7; 11 bases agree with TRBD1. The CDR3 has 16 residues. Germline CDR1 MNHEY, CDR2 SVGEGT. The V gene end was trimmed by 0 bases and the J gene end by 4 bases; junction bases not matched to a gene: 5. The CDR3, as DNA: TGTGCCAGCAGTTACTCCGGACAGGGGGCAAGGTACGAGCAGTACTTC. Translation: CASSYSGQGARYEQYF.

In this sample, this clonotype turned up a few times. The chain uses TRBV5-1 and TRBJ1-1; possible D gene TRBD1, 6 bases. This CDR3 has 13 residues. Trimming pared 4 bases from V and 9 bases from J, leaving 16 bases between. From germline, CDR1 is SGHRS and CDR2 YFSETQ. Here the CDR3 reads CASSRGGGDKAFF. DNA of the CDR3: TGCGCCAGCAGCCGGGGCGGCGGGGACAAAGCTTTCTTT.

As to this clonotype: Possible read error: a much larger clone is one base away. The chain employs TRBV29-1 and TRBJ2-4; D remains unclear. The J call is doubtful: the DNA matches TRBJ2-5 better. Germline assignment: CDR1 SQVTM and CDR2 ANQGSEA. The CDR3 sequence is 12 residues long. The CDR3: CSAVPEQETQYF. Written as DNA, the CDR3 is TGCAGCGCTGTTCCAGAGCAAGAGACCCAGTACTTC.

The V gene is TRBV5-1, the J gene TRBJ2-5; 8 bases line up with TRBD2. CDR1 is SGHRS, CDR2 YFSETQ, per germline. V shed 3 bases and J 11 bases; nucleotides not matched to a gene: 15. The length of the CDR3 is 15 residues. The CDR3 sequence is CASSSRTRGGSEQYF. In DNA, the CDR3 is TGCGCCAGCAGCTCCCGGACTCGCGGGGGGTCTGAGCAGTACTTC.

On this clonotype itself: A much larger clone lies a single base off, so this may be a read error. The chain carries TRBV20-1 and TRBJ2-1; D is possibly TRBD1 or TRBD2 (5 bases each). Gene TRBJ2-7 matches the end of the DNA better, so the J call may be wrong. The CDR3 spans 14 residues. Germline V gene sequence: CDR1 DFQATT, CDR2 SNEGSKA (reference sequence). The DNA for the CDR3 is TGCAGTGCTAGCCCCGGGACGTTAGGGAATGAGCAGTACTTC. This translates into CSASPGTLGNEQYF.

This chain uses TRBV4-2 with TRBJ1-3; the D gene is possibly TRBD1 (5 bases). This CDR3 region has 17 residues. The ends were cut back, 0 bases at V and 0 bases at J, with 12 bases in the middle. The germline V gene has CDR1 LGHNA and CDR2 YNFKEQ. The CDR3: CASSQDFTGLSGNTIYF. The CDR3 nucleotides are TGTGCCAGCAGCCAAGATTTTACAGGCCTCTCTGGAAACACCATATATTTT.

Many counts were recorded for this clonotype. The gene calls are TRBV5-6 and TRBJ1-2; perhaps TRBD1 as D (5 bases). Germline values: CDR1 SGHDT, CDR2 YYEEEE. The CDR3 length is 12 residues. The V and J ends lost 4 bases and 7 bases respectively, with 11 bases between them. CDR3 protein: CASSPRGGGYTF. In DNA form, the CDR3 reads TGTGCCAGCAGCCCCCGGGGGGGTGGCTACACCTTC. Full variable domain (rest looked up from reference TRBV5-6 and TRBJ1-2): DAGVTQSPTHLIKTRGQQVTLRCSPKSGHDTVSWYQQALGQGPQFIFQYYEEEERQRGNFPDRFSGHQFPNYSSELNVNALLLGDSALYLCASSPRGGGYTFGSGTRLTVV.

The table lists this clonotype with a few counts. V gene TRBV21-1 combines with J gene TRBJ1-5. TRBV21-1 is described as a pseudogene. The CDR3 runs 15 residues. The CDR3 coding sequence is TGTGCCAGCAGCAAAAAAGGGAGGGTAAATCAGCCCCAGCATTTT. Protein sequence: CASSKKGRVNQPQHF.

The chain couples TRBV6-6 to TRBJ2-5; tentatively, D is TRBD2 (5 bases). CDR1 is MNHNY, CDR2 SVGAGI, per germline (reference sequence). Trimming left V 2 bases short and J 5 bases short, with 12 bases between. The CDR3 sequence is 14 residues long. CDR3 region: CASSYAGVHETQYF. CDR3 DNA: TGTGCCAGCAGTTACGCCGGGGTGCACGAGACCCAGTACTTC.

This clonotype turned up a few times. The J gene is TRBJ2-7, the V gene TRBV20-1; D might be TRBD1 (6 bases). The germline CDR1 and CDR2 sequences are DFQATT and SNEGSKA (reference sequence). CDR3 length: 13 residues. V was shortened by 3 bases and J by 4 bases, with 13 bases between the two germline ends. The CDR3 region is CSASRRGMYEQYF. The CDR3, as DNA: TGCAGTGCTAGTCGCAGGGGAATGTACGAGCAGTACTTC.

V and J are TRBV20-1 and TRBJ2-5; 8 bases align to TRBD1. The J call may be faulty, since TRBJ2-7 better matches the DNA end. The CDR3 runs to 12 residues. CDR1 DFQATT and CDR2 SNEGSKA come from the germline V gene (reference sequence). CDR3 DNA: TGCAGCGCGACAGGGGATGCCTACGAGCAGTACTTC. Amino acids: CSATGDAYEQYF.

V gene TRBV29-1 combines with J gene TRBJ1-1; D possibly corresponds to TRBD1 (6 bases). The CDR3 has 13 amino acids. V was shortened by 8 bases and J by 4 bases, with 17 bases between the two germline ends. Per germline, CDR1 SQVTM and CDR2 ANQGSEA. The CDR3 loop reads CSYHPTGGTEAFF. The CDR3 DNA follows: TGCAGCTACCATCCGACAGGTGGCACTGAAGCTTTCTTT. Supplemented by reference TRBV29-1 and TRBJ1-1, the full variable domain reads SAVISQKPSRDICQRGTSLTIQCQVDSQVTMMFWYRQQPGQSLTLIATANQGSEATYESGFVIDKFPISRPNLTFSTLTVSNMSPEDSSIYLCSYHPTGGTEAFFGQGTRLTVV.